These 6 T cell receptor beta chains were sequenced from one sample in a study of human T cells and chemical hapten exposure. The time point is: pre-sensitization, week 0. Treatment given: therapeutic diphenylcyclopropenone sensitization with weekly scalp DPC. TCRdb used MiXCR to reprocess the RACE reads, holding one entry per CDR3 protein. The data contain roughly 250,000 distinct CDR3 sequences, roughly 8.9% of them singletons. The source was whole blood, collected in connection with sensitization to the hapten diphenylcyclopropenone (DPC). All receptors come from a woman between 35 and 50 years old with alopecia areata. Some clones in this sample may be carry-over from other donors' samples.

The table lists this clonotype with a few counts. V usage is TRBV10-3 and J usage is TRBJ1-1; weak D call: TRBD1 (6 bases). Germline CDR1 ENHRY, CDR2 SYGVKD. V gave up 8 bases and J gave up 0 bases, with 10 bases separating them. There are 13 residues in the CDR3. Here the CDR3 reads CAIGTGMNTEAFF. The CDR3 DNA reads TGTGCCATCGGAACAGGGATGAACACTGAAGCTTTCTTT.

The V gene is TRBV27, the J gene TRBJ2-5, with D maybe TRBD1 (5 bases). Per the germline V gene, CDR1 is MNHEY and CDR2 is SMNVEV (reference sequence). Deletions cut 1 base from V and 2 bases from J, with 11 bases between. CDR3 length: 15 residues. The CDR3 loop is CASSLYQGRQETQYF. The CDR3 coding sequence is TGTGCCAGCAGTTTATATCAGGGTAGGCAAGAGACCCAGTACTTC.

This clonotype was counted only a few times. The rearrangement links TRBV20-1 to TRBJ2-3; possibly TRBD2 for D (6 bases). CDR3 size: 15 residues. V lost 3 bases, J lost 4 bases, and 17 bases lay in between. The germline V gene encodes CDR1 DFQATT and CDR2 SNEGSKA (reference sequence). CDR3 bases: TGCAGTGCTAGTTCAACGGGAGTGACGTCAGATACGCAGTATTTT. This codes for CSASSTGVTSDTQYF.

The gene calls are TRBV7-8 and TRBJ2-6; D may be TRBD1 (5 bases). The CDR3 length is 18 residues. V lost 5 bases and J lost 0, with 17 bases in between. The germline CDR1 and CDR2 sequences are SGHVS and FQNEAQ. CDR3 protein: CASSPWGSISSGANVLTF. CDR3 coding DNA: TGTGCCAGCAGCCCCTGGGGCAGTATAAGCTCTGGGGCCAACGTCCTGACTTTC.

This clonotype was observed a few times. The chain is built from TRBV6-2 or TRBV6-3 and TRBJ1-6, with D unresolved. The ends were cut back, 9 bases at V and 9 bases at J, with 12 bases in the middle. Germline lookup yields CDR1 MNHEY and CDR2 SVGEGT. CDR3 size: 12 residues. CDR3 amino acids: CASRPWGSPLHF. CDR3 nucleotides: TGTGCCAGTAGACCGTGGGGTTCACCCCTCCACTTT.

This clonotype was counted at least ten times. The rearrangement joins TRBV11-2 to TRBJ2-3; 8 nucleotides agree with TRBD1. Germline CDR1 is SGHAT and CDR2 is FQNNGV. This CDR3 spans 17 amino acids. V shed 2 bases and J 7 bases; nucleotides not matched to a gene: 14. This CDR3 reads CASSLRLPGQVSNTQYF. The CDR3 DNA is TGTGCCAGCAGCTTAAGGCTCCCGGGACAGGTGTCTAATACGCAGTATTTT.